This passage covers 4 T cell receptor beta chains from one sample sequenced in a study of blood T cell repertoires in COVID-19. Method: immunoSEQ multiplex PCR; TCRdb's copy keeps in-frame clones and lacks some. The sample consists of around 75,000 clones, 85% to 90% of them appearing once. The sequencing input was peripheral blood. These receptors originate from a human donor in a cohort sampled during active COVID-19.

This clone was detected only once. The gene calls are TRBV5-6 and TRBJ2-3; 7 nucleotides agree with TRBD2. Germline V lookup: CDR1 SGHDT, CDR2 YYEEEE. This CDR3 has 14 residues. V dropped 0 bases and J dropped 4; count of bases not matched to a gene: 2. For the CDR3, the DNA is TGTGCCAGCAGCTTGGGAGCGGGACCAGATACGCAGTATTTT. This gives the protein CASSLGAGPDTQYF.

The chain is built from TRBV18 and TRBJ1-1; no clear D gene. The CDR3 covers 14 residues. The V gene's germline CDR1 is KGHSH and CDR2 LQKENI. V lost 1 base and J 1 base, leaving 7 bases between the germline ends. The CDR3 nucleotides read TGTGCCAGCTCACCACAGGAGACGAACACTGAAGCTTTCTTT. Protein: CASSPQETNTEAFF.

Notes on this clone: Sequence at one end of the junction differs from germline and may be a read error. In DNA form, the CDR3 reads TGCGCCCGCAGGCGCGGGGGGGCGCGGACCGGGGAGCTGTTTTTT. As protein: CARRRGGARTGELFF. The V call is TRBV3-1 (or the pseudogene TRBV3-2), the J call TRBJ2-2, with TRBD2 matching over 9 bases. The length of the CDR3 is 15 residues. CDR1 and CDR2 (germline): LGHDT, YNNKEL (reference sequence).

The chain is built from TRBV6-5 and TRBJ1-5; 8 nucleotides agree with TRBD1. The germline CDR1 and CDR2 sequences are MNHEY and SVGAGI. V gave up 5 bases and J gave up 5 bases; unmatched junction bases: 5. The CDR3 totals 14 residues. The CDR3 nucleotides read TGTGCCAGCAGTCCGACAGGGGCTCATCAGCCCCAGCATTTT. Protein: CASSPTGAHQPQHF.